These 19 T cell receptor beta chains were sequenced from one sample in a study of T cell responses to AZD1222 COVID-19 vaccine. Only in-frame clones appear in the TCRdb table, and some are missing; sequencing was by immunoSEQ multiplex PCR. The sample holds roughly 80,000 clones; over 80% are singletons and the top ten take approximately 5.7%. Sequenced material: peripheral blood, taken on day 0 of AZD1222 vaccination. These receptors all come from an adult in good health.

The chain recombines TRBV5-5 with TRBJ2-5; a possible D gene is TRBD2 (6 bases). CDR1 and CDR2 from the germline V gene are SGHKS and YYEKEE (reference sequence). The germline V and J ends were trimmed by 2 bases and 5 bases, with 13 bases remaining between them. The CDR3 loop spans 14 amino acids. The CDR3 loop reads CASSFGGGTETQYF. For the CDR3, the DNA is TGTGCCAGCAGCTTCGGCGGAGGGACTGAGACCCAGTACTTC.

The chain is built from TRBV4-1 and TRBJ2-1; no definite D call. Germline V gene data show CDR1 as MGHRA and CDR2 as YSYEKL. This CDR3 comprises 13 residues. The V gene lost 4 bases and the J gene lost 7 bases, with 11 bases spanning the gap. CDR3 DNA: TGCGCCAGCAGCCGCGATCCCGCAAATGAGCAGTTCTTC. Protein sequence: CASSRDPANEQFF.

A few counts support this clone. The chain combines TRBV19 with TRBJ2-7; D is perhaps TRBD2 (6 bases). V was clipped by 4 bases and J by 5 bases, with 15 bases between them. The germline gives CDR1 LNHDA, CDR2 SQIVND (reference sequence). The CDR3 runs to 14 residues. In DNA, the CDR3 is TGTGCCAGTAGTACCTCTGCAGGGAGGCACGAGCAGTACTTC. It is translated as CASSTSAGRHEQYF.

V is TRBV4-1 and J is TRBJ1-6, with TRBD1 identical over 8 bases. With 1 base clipped from V and 4 bases from J, the junction kept 6 bases outside the gene matches. The germline V gene has CDR1 MGHRA and CDR2 YSYEKL. The CDR3 has 17 residues. The CDR3 here is CASSQGIRDRYNSPLHF. The CDR3 DNA reads as TGCGCCAGCAGCCAAGGAATCCGGGACAGGTATAATTCACCCCTCCACTTT.

This chain connects TRBV5-6 to TRBJ2-3; 7 bases fit TRBD2. The junction had 7 bases not matched to a gene; V was cut back by 4 bases and J by 5 bases. Germline assignment: CDR1 SGHDT and CDR2 YYEEEE. CDR3 length equals 14 residues. CDR3 residues: CASSPGTTRDTQYF. The CDR3 DNA is TGTGCCAGCAGCCCTGGGACTACAAGAGATACGCAGTATTTT.

DNA for the CDR3: TGTGCCAGCAACCCAGGCGGGGGTCCCTCGAACACCGGGGAGCTGTTTTTT. This gives the protein CASNPGGGPSNTGELFF. V and J are TRBV5-5 and TRBJ2-2, with 7 bases that match TRBD2. V lost 6 bases to trimming and J lost 0 bases; unmatched junction nucleotides: 11. Germline CDR1 reads SGHKS; CDR2 reads YYEKEE (reference sequence). The CDR3 runs to 17 residues.

Judged by abundance, this clone is large. V is TRBV6-1 and J is TRBJ2-2; D possibly uses TRBD1 or TRBD2 (5 bases each). V gave up 3 bases and J gave up 3 bases, with 11 bases separating them. CDR1 is MNHNS, CDR2 SASEGT, per germline. CDR3 length: 15 amino acids. The CDR3 DNA reads as TGTGCCAGCAGTGAGGGGCAGGGAGACACCGGGGAGCTGTTTTTT. This sequence encodes CASSEGQGDTGELFF.

This chain links TRBV4-1 with TRBJ1-1; D remains ambiguous. V lost 1 base and J lost 4, with 13 bases in between. The CDR3 extends over 15 amino acids. Germline CDR1 reads MGHRA; CDR2 reads YSYEKL. The CDR3 DNA sequence: TGCGCCAGCAGCCAAGTGGACTCAGGAGGCACTGAAGCTTTCTTT. Its protein is CASSQVDSGGTEAFF.

The chain carries TRBV19 and TRBJ1-5, with TRBD1 identical over 7 bases. CDR1 is LNHDA, CDR2 SQIVND, per germline (reference sequence). The CDR3 covers 15 residues. Losses at the gene ends were 9 bases for V and 5 bases for J; bases not matched to a gene: 13. The CDR3 here is CASRTWGQKDQPQHF. In nucleotides, the CDR3 is TGTGCCAGCCGCACCTGGGGACAGAAGGATCAGCCCCAGCATTTT. Supplemented by reference TRBV19 and TRBJ1-5, the full variable domain reads DGGITQSPKYLFRKEGQNVTLSCEQNLNHDAMYWYRQDPGQGLRLIYYSQIVNDFQKGDIAEGYSVSREKKESFPLTVTSAQKNPTAFYLCASRTWGQKDQPQHFGDGTRLSIL.

The chain links TRBV30 to TRBJ1-2; TRBD1 is a possible D gene (6 bases). This CDR3 has 15 amino acids. V lost 4 bases and J lost 3, with 18 bases in between. Germline-derived CDR1 and CDR2 are GTSNPN and SVGIG (reference sequence). The CDR3 sequence is CAWNTMWGPHYGYTF. The CDR3 DNA follows: TGTGCCTGGAACACCATGTGGGGGCCTCACTATGGCTACACCTTC.

This sequence joins TRBV20-1 and TRBJ1-5; perhaps TRBD1 as D (5 bases). Germline loops: CDR1 DFQATT, CDR2 SNEGSKA (reference sequence). This CDR3 is 13 amino acids long. The ends were cut back, 3 bases at V and 2 bases at J, with 8 bases in the middle. Here the CDR3 reads CSASTGRNQPQHF. The CDR3, as DNA: TGCAGTGCTAGTACAGGCCGCAATCAGCCCCAGCATTTT.

The chain is built from TRBV6-2 or TRBV6-3 and TRBJ1-5, with TRBD1 identical over 8 bases. This CDR3 has 18 residues. Germline CDR1 reads MNHEY; CDR2 reads SVGEGT. The V gene end was trimmed by 4 bases and the J gene end by 3 bases; junction bases not matched to a gene: 14. The CDR3 DNA sequence: TGTGCCAGCAGTTCCGGGACAGGCCCCGGGACCGTCAATCAGCCCCAGCATTTT. Encoded protein: CASSSGTGPGTVNQPQHF.

This rearrangement joins TRBV27 to TRBJ1-1, with D perhaps TRBD1 (6 bases). V gave up 2 bases and J gave up 1 base, with 11 bases separating them. The CDR3 has 15 amino acids. The germline V gene has CDR1 MNHEY and CDR2 SMNVEV (reference sequence). The CDR3, as DNA: TGTGCCAGCAGTTTAGGCCCGGGACAGAACACTGAAGCTTTCTTT. This sequence encodes CASSLGPGQNTEAFF.

Details on this clone: Other DNA variants within this sample encode the same CDR3. This rearrangement joins TRBV7-9 to TRBJ2-7; D not certain. The V gene's germline CDR1 is SEHNR and CDR2 FQNEAQ (reference sequence). The CDR3 covers 12 residues. Deletions cut 1 base from V and 4 bases from J, with 5 bases between. In nucleotides, the CDR3 is TGTGCCAGCAGCTTAGGAGTTTACGAGCAGTACTTC. This codes for CASSLGVYEQYF.

The chain carries TRBV2 and TRBJ2-1; D gene unclear. Germline V gene data show CDR1 as SNHLY and CDR2 as FYNNEI. V was shortened by 2 bases and J by 4 bases, with 3 bases between the two germline ends. There are 12 residues in the CDR3. This chain's CDR3 is CASSEIYNEQFF. The DNA of the CDR3 is TGTGCCAGCAGTGAAATATACAATGAGCAGTTCTTC. The variable domain in full, completed from reference TRBV2 and TRBJ2-1, reads EPEVTQTPSHQVTQMGQEVILRCVPISNHLYFYWYRQILGQKVEFLVSFYNNEISEKSEIFDDQFSVERPDGSNFTLKIRSTKLEDSAMYFCASSEIYNEQFFGPGTRLTVL.

This chain connects TRBV10-1 to TRBJ1-1; D call uncertain. V was clipped by 3 bases and J by 7 bases, with 18 bases between them. The CDR3 contains 15 residues. Germline V gene sequence: CDR1 WNHNN, CDR2 SYGVQD (reference sequence). The CDR3 sequence is CASSEERGAYFEAFF. CDR3 DNA sequence: TGCGCCAGCAGTGAAGAACGAGGAGCTTACTTTGAAGCTTTCTTT.

This clone is labeled medium-sized. This chain connects TRBV9 to TRBJ1-2; D might be TRBD1 (6 bases). Trimming took off 3 bases at V and 4 bases at J, with 16 bases between the two ends. Germline V CDR1 and CDR2: SGDLS, YYNGEE. The CDR3 has 15 amino acids. DNA of the CDR3: TGTGCCAGCAGCGACTACCGGGACACCCTCTATGGCTACACCTTC. It yields the protein CASSDYRDTLYGYTF.

The chain has TRBV18 and TRBJ1-1; D ambiguous. This CDR3 has 15 amino acids. Trimming removed 0 bases at V and 1 base at J, with 9 bases between. The germline gives CDR1 KGHSH, CDR2 LQKENI. The CDR3 is CASSPPYSQNTEAFF. In DNA form, the CDR3 reads TGTGCCAGCTCACCACCGTACAGCCAGAACACTGAAGCTTTCTTT.

The rearrangement uses TRBV5-1 and TRBJ1-2; D uncertain. The CDR3 is made up of 15 amino acids. Germline V gene lookup returns CDR1 SGHRS and CDR2 YFSETQ. The germline V and J ends were trimmed by 0 bases and 0 bases, with 9 bases remaining between them. The CDR3 loop is CASSLGLLANYGYTF. As DNA, the CDR3 is TGCGCCAGCAGCTTGGGACTGCTAGCTAACTATGGCTACACCTTC.